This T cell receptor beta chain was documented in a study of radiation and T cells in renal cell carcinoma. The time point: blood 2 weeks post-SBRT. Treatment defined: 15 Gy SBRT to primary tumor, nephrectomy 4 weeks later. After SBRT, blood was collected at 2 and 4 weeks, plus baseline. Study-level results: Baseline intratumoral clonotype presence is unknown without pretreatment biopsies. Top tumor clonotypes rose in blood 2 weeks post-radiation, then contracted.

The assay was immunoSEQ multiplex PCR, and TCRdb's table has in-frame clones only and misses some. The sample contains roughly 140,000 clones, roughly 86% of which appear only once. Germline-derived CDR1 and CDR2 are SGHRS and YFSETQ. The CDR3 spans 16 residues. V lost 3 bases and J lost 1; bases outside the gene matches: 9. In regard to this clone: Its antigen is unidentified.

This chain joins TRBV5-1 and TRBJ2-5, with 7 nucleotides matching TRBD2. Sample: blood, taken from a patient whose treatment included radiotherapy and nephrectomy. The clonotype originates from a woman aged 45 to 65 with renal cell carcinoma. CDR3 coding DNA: TGCGCCAGCAGCTGGGGAAGCGGGGAAATCCAAGAGACCCAGTACTTC. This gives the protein CASSWGSGEIQETQYF.